This TCR beta chain is from a study of T-cell reconstitution after alpha-beta-depleted transplantation in children. Whole-study findings and limits: It was surviving recipient T cells and thymic progenitors that gave some patients high TCRbeta diversity at day 60. Several hundred expanded graft clones reportedly were the source of alpha-beta T cells about two months after transplant. T-cell counts and diversity at one year post-transplant came mainly from newly produced T cells.

TCRbeta library preparation incorporated unique molecular identifiers. TCRdb re-derived calls from the PCR reads in MiXCR, one entry per CDR3 protein. Among around 700,000 distinct CDR3 sequences listed, roughly 13% were seen once. A word on this clonotype: No antigen is known for it.

This TCR came from a girl aged 2 to 9 with congenital amegakaryocytic thrombocytopenia, due to receive a stem cell transplant. Sample: PBMCs, taken before TCRalphabeta/CD19-depleted stem cell transplant.

The CDR3 protein is CASSFRESNTDTQYF. DNA for the CDR3: TGTGCCAGCAGCTTCCGGGAGTCGAACACAGATACGCAGTATTTT. This rearrangement joins TRBV7-8 to TRBJ2-3, with D perhaps matching TRBD2 (6 bases). Germline V gene sequence: CDR1 SGHVS, CDR2 FQNEAQ. This CDR3 is built from 15 residues. Trimming took off 3 bases at V and 2 bases at J, with 12 bases between the two ends.